One sample yielded the 26 T cell receptor beta chains listed below, sequenced in a study of shared clonotypes between healthy human individuals. Some clones are missing from TCRdb's copy, which holds only in-frame ones; the method was immunoSEQ multiplex PCR. This table has millions of clones, 90% to 95% appearing once. The sample consisted of naive CD4+ T cells sorted from blood. Stated subset: CD45RA+ positively selected. These receptors were obtained from a man aged 18 to 30 in good health.

This chain connects TRBV6-1 to TRBJ1-3, with D unresolved. V was pared by 3 bases and J by 0 bases, with 9 bases between. The CDR3 is made up of 15 amino acids. CDR1 is MNHNS and CDR2 is SASEGT in the germline V gene. The DNA of the CDR3 is TGTGCCAGCAGTGACCCGACCCGCTCTGGAAACACCATATATTTT. Protein: CASSDPTRSGNTIYF.

V is TRBV5-1 and J is TRBJ2-1; 11 positions agree with TRBD2. The CDR3 runs 16 residues. CDR1 is SGHRS, CDR2 YFSETQ, per germline. V lost 0 bases to trimming and J lost 7 bases; unmatched junction nucleotides: 6. The CDR3 DNA reads TGCGCCAGCAGCTTGGGGGGACTAGCGGCTAAAAATGAGCAGTTCTTC. Translating it yields CASSLGGLAAKNEQFF.

The V call is TRBV10-3, the J call TRBJ1-3; D is undetermined. CDR3 length: 16 residues. Germline values: CDR1 ENHRY, CDR2 SYGVKD. Trimming left V 5 bases short and J 0 bases short, with 14 bases between. The CDR3 nucleotides are TGTGCCATCAGTCGGGGAGAGCAGAGCTCTGGAAACACCATATATTTT. It specifies CAISRGEQSSGNTIYF.

The V gene is TRBV4-3, the J gene TRBJ1-2, with D unclear. Germline CDR1 reads LGHNA; CDR2 reads YSLEER. CDR3 length: 18 amino acids. The CDR3 nucleotides read TGCTCATACGGCGGGGTTATCGAGAATATGAAGACTAACTATGGCTACACCTTC. This sequence encodes CSYGGVIENMKTNYGYTF.

The V and J genes are TRBV10-3 and TRBJ2-7, with D possibly TRBD2 on 6 matching bases. CDR1 is ENHRY and CDR2 is SYGVKD in the germline V gene. This CDR3 is 13 amino acids long. V dropped 3 bases and J dropped 6 bases, with 12 bases sitting between them. For the CDR3, the DNA is TGTGCCATCAGTGACACGTACGGGAGCGAGCAGTACTTC. Protein sequence: CAISDTYGSEQYF.

The V and J genes are TRBV10-1 and TRBJ1-4; D ambiguous. Germline-derived CDR1 and CDR2 are WNHNN and SYGVQD (reference sequence). V lost 11 bases and J lost 0, with 10 bases in between. This CDR3 spans 13 amino acids. The CDR3 loop reads CAARVATNEKLFF. The DNA for the CDR3 is TGCGCCGCCAGAGTGGCAACTAATGAAAAACTGTTTTTT.

This clone was recorded only once. The chain joins TRBV27 to TRBJ2-4; no clear D. Germline-derived CDR1 and CDR2 are MNHEY and SMNVEV (reference sequence). The V gene lost 6 bases and the J gene lost 1 base, with 13 bases spanning the gap. This CDR3 is built from 15 residues. The CDR3 region is CASSPSVVAKNIQYF. The CDR3 DNA reads TGTGCCAGCAGCCCCTCGGTGGTGGCCAAAAACATTCAGTACTTC.

This clone was observed once. The chain carries TRBV11-2 and TRBJ1-2; 7 bases map to TRBD1. Germline V lookup: CDR1 SGHAT, CDR2 FQNNGV. The CDR3 is made up of 17 amino acids. The ends lost 4 bases at V and 0 bases at J; junction bases unmatched: 11. CDR3 sequence (DNA): TGTGCCAGCAGCTACGGGCAGGGGGAAACCTCTAACTATGGCTACACCTTC. This sequence encodes CASSYGQGETSNYGYTF. Full variable domain (outside the CDR3, taken from reference TRBV11-2 and TRBJ1-2): EAGVAQSPRYKIIEKRQSVAFWCNPISGHATLYWYQQILGQGPKLLIQFQNNGVVDDSQLPKDRFSAERLKGVDSTLKIQPAKLEDSAVYLCASSYGQGETSNYGYTFGSGTRLTVV.

V is TRBV6-1 and J is TRBJ1-5; D ambiguous. V was pared by 4 bases and J by 6 bases, with 7 bases between. Germline V lookup: CDR1 MNHNS, CDR2 SASEGT. CDR3 length equals 12 residues. The CDR3 spells CASSAGTQPQHF. The CDR3 DNA reads TGTGCCAGCAGTGCTGGAACTCAGCCCCAGCATTTT.

This clone was counted once. In nucleotides, the CDR3 is TGTGCCAGCAGTTTCGGACAGGGTAAAAGATACGGGTCTGAAGCTTTCTTT. Protein: CASSFGQGKRYGSEAFF. V usage is TRBV27 and J usage is TRBJ1-1; 8 nucleotides align to TRBD1. This CDR3 region has 17 residues. The germline gives CDR1 MNHEY, CDR2 SMNVEV (reference sequence). J was trimmed by 6 bases and V by 3 bases; bases with no gene match: 15.

The rearrangement uses TRBV28 and TRBJ1-2, with 8 positions matching TRBD1. The J segment lost 7 bases and the V segment lost 2 bases, leaving 21 bases of the junction unmatched. Germline V gene data show CDR1 as MDHEN and CDR2 as SYDVKM. This CDR3 comprises 19 residues. The CDR3 region has the DNA TGTGCCAGCAGTTTAACTTCAGCGAGCGGACAGGGATACCAGGGTGGCTACACCTTC. Its protein product is CASSLTSASGQGYQGGYTF.

The rearrangement links TRBV5-1 to TRBJ2-7, with D unclear. CDR1 SGHRS and CDR2 YFSETQ come from the germline V gene. Between the trimmed V and J ends, which lost 2 bases and 2 bases, there was a span of 11 bases. The CDR3 extends over 14 amino acids. The CDR3 reads CASSLDLTPYEQYF. CDR3 bases: TGCGCCAGCAGCTTAGACCTTACCCCCTACGAGCAGTACTTC. Full variable domain (remainder filled in from reference TRBV5-1 and TRBJ2-7): KAGVTQTPRYLIKTRGQQVTLSCSPISGHRSVSWYQQTPGQGLQFLFEYFSETQRNKGNFPGRFSGRQFSNSRSEMNVSTLELGDSALYLCASSLDLTPYEQYFGPGTRLTVT.

The rearrangement links TRBV14 to TRBJ1-6, with D possibly TRBD1 on 5 matching bases. From germline, CDR1 is SGHDN and CDR2 FVKESK. V was trimmed by 2 bases and J by 9 bases, leaving 8 bases between them. The CDR3 has 13 residues. The CDR3: CASSQLQGSPLHF. The DNA of the CDR3 is TGTGCCAGCAGCCAATTGCAGGGTTCACCCCTCCACTTT.

CDR3 sequence: CASSLGDWGETQYF. CDR3 DNA: TGTGCCAGCAGCTTAGGGGACTGGGGAGAGACCCAGTACTTC. The chain uses TRBV11-2 and TRBJ2-5, with D tentatively TRBD2 (6 bases). The ends were cut back, 1 base at V and 4 bases at J, with 10 bases in the middle. This CDR3 is 14 amino acids long. CDR1 SGHAT and CDR2 FQNNGV come from the germline V gene.

The chain joins TRBV16 to TRBJ1-2; 7 nucleotides align to TRBD1. The trim removed 8 bases at V and 7 bases at J, leaving 10 bases unmatched. The CDR3 contains 13 residues. CDR1 and CDR2 (germline): KGHSY, FQNENV. Here the CDR3 reads CASRSPTGFGYTF. In DNA, the CDR3 is TGTGCCAGCCGATCGCCGACAGGGTTTGGCTACACCTTC.

The rearrangement uses TRBV7-9 and TRBJ2-3; D remains ambiguous. The CDR3 runs 15 residues. Germline V gene data show CDR1 as SEHNR and CDR2 as FQNEAQ (reference sequence). The V end was cut by 1 base, the J end by 0 bases, with 8 bases between. The CDR3 sequence: CASSLDRRSTDTQYF. As DNA, the CDR3 is TGTGCCAGCAGCTTAGACCGACGGAGCACAGATACGCAGTATTTT.

V and J are TRBV6-1 and TRBJ2-2; the D is unclear. Germline values: CDR1 MNHNS, CDR2 SASEGT. CDR3 length equals 12 residues. Trimming left V 7 bases short and J 4 bases short, with 7 bases between. The CDR3 reads CASMKGTGELFF. As DNA, the CDR3 is TGTGCCAGCATGAAGGGCACCGGGGAGCTGTTTTTT.

About this clone itself: Other DNA sequences in this specimen translate into the identical CDR3. This chain uses TRBV5-1 with TRBJ2-3; 11 nucleotides match TRBD2. After removal of 1 base from V and 3 bases from J, the junction contained 4 bases not matched to a gene. CDR3 length: 16 amino acids. Per germline, CDR1 SGHRS and CDR2 YFSETQ. CDR3 DNA: TGCGCCAGCAGCTTGCCAGCTAGCGGGGGGACAGATACGCAGTATTTT. Protein product: CASSLPASGGTDTQYF.

CDR3 in DNA: TGTGCCAGCAGCTTGCGGGACAGATTTTCCTACGAGCAGTACTTC. Protein: CASSLRDRFSYEQYF. This chain connects TRBV5-5 to TRBJ2-7; 7 bases match TRBD1. The CDR3 has 15 amino acids. Losses at the gene ends were 1 base for V and 1 base for J; bases not matched to a gene: 5. Germline V lookup: CDR1 SGHKS, CDR2 YYEKEE (reference sequence). Combining the CDR3 with reference TRBV5-5 and TRBJ2-7 gives the whole variable domain DAGVTQSPTHLIKTRGQQVTLRCSPISGHKSVSWYQQVLGQGPQFIFQYYEKEERGRGNFPDRFSARQFPNYSSELNVNALLLGDSALYLCASSLRDRFSYEQYFGPGTRLTVT.

This chain joins TRBV20-1 and TRBJ1-2, with D possibly TRBD1 on 5 matching bases. The germline gives CDR1 DFQATT, CDR2 SNEGSKA (reference sequence). V was trimmed by 5 bases and J by 7 bases, leaving 11 bases between them. The CDR3 contains 11 residues. The chain's CDR3 is CSAEQVSGYTF. CDR3 sequence (DNA): TGCAGTGCTGAACAGGTTTCTGGCTACACCTTC.

The rearrangement joins TRBV5-4 to TRBJ1-6; D ambiguous. V was pared by 4 bases and J by 7 bases, with 15 bases between. The CDR3 runs to 15 residues. Germline V CDR1 and CDR2: SGHNT, YYREEE (reference sequence). CDR3 DNA sequence: TGTGCCAGCAGCCCCGGTGGAGGGTCGAATTCACCCCTCCACTTT. It yields the protein CASSPGGGSNSPLHF.

The rearrangement links TRBV11-2 to TRBJ1-1, with TRBD1 matching 10 bases. Germline V lookup: CDR1 SGHAT, CDR2 FQNNGV. Trimming cost V 6 bases and J 5 bases; bases outside gene matches: 6. CDR3 length equals 14 residues. The CDR3 nucleotides read TGTGCCAGCAGTCGGGACAGGGGAGGGACTGAAGCTTTCTTT. Its translation is CASSRDRGGTEAFF.

This clone appeared a single time. V and J are TRBV19 and TRBJ1-2; a weak D match, TRBD1 (5 bases). The germline gives CDR1 LNHDA, CDR2 SQIVND (reference sequence). The CDR3 contains 13 residues. V gave up 6 bases and J gave up 5 bases, with 13 bases separating them. The DNA of the CDR3 is TGTGCCAGTAGGCTAGGGACCGGATATGGCTACACCTTC. Translated, it gives CASRLGTGYGYTF. The variable domain in full, completed from reference TRBV19 and TRBJ1-2, reads DGGITQSPKYLFRKEGQNVTLSCEQNLNHDAMYWYRQDPGQGLRLIYYSQIVNDFQKGDIAEGYSVSREKKESFPLTVTSAQKNPTAFYLCASRLGTGYGYTFGSGTRLTVV.

The V call is TRBV7-2, the J call TRBJ1-1; a weak D match, TRBD1 (5 bases). Germline CDR1 reads SGHTA; CDR2 reads FQGNSA. Trimming removed 5 bases at V and 11 bases at J, with 15 bases between. The CDR3 length is 12 residues. In DNA, the CDR3 is TGTGCCAGCAGCACCCAGCAGGGAGGGGCTTTCTTT. Residues: CASSTQQGGAFF.

V usage is TRBV19 and J usage is TRBJ2-5; the match to TRBD1 covers 10 bases. This CDR3 contains 15 residues. Trimming removed 5 bases from V and 4 bases from J; junction bases left unmatched: 7. The germline V gene has CDR1 LNHDA and CDR2 SQIVND (reference sequence). The CDR3 is CASSLRQGARETQYF. The CDR3 DNA is TGTGCCAGTAGTCTACGACAGGGGGCGAGAGAGACCCAGTACTTC.

The chain couples TRBV23-1 to TRBJ2-5; D ambiguous. TRBV23-1 is an ORF, with its function uncertain. V was trimmed by 6 bases and J by 9 bases, leaving 11 bases between them. The length of the CDR3 is 11 residues. CDR3 sequence (DNA): TGCGCCAGCAGCATCGCGGAAGCCCAGTACTTC. Translated: CASSIAEAQYF.